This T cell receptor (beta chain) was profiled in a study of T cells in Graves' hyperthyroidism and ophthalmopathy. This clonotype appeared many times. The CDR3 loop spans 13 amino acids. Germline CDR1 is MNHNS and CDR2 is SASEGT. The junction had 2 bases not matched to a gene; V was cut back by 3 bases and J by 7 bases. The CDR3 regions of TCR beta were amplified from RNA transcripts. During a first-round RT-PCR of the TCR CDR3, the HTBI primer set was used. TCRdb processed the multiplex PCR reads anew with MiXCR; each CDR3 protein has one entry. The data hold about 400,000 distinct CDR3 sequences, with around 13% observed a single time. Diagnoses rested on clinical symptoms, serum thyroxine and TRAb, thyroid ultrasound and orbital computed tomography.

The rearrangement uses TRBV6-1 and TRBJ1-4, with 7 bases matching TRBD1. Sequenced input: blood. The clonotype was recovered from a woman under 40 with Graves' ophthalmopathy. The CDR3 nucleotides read TGTGCCAGCAGTGATGGGGACAGTGAAAAACTGTTTTTT. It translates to CASSDGDSEKLFF.